These T cell receptor beta chains were read from a single sample in a study of T cell responses to AZD1222 COVID-19 vaccine. Produced via immunoSEQ multiplex PCR; TCRdb's table is partial and in-frame only. The data hold some 100,000 clones, with over 75% observed a single time. Sequences were derived from peripheral blood, sampled 28 days after the second AZD1222 dose. These receptors all come from an adult who received the AZD1222 COVID-19 vaccine. CDR3s include the opening cysteine and the closing phenylalanine or tryptophan. A D gene is named only where the DNA matches it firmly. The size entry is marked missing in some rows and otherwise reads once, few, many or a size class.

clone_size: NA; v_call: TRBV25-1; d_call: TRBD2; j_call: TRBJ2-5; cdr3_aa: CASSVLAGGIRETQYF; cdr3_nt: TGTGCCAGCAGTGTGTTAGCGGGGGGCATACGGGAGACCCAGTACTTC
clone_size: once; v_call: TRBV7-9; d_call: NA; j_call: TRBJ1-1; cdr3_aa: CASSLSGTTYTEAFF; cdr3_nt: TGTGCCAGCAGCCTTTCCGGGACGACCTACACTGAAGCTTTCTTT
clone_size: NA; v_call: TRBV25-1; d_call: NA; j_call: TRBJ1-3; cdr3_aa: CASSAPRLGNTIYF; cdr3_nt: TGTGCCAGCAGTGCCCCCCGTCTCGGGAACACCATATATTTT
clone_size: NA; v_call: TRBV3-1/TRBV3-2; d_call: NA; j_call: TRBJ2-7; cdr3_aa: CASSQDNHPPSYEQYF; cdr3_nt: TGTGCCAGCAGCCAAGATAACCACCCACCGTCGTACGAGCAGTACTTC
clone_size: NA; v_call: TRBV27; d_call: NA; j_call: TRBJ2-7; cdr3_aa: CASSSGQAIYEQYF; cdr3_nt: TGTGCCAGCAGTTCGGGGCAGGCTATCTACGAGCAGTACTTC
clone_size: NA; v_call: TRBV3-1/TRBV3-2; d_call: TRBD1; j_call: TRBJ1-1; cdr3_aa: CASSQLQGEAFF; cdr3_nt: TGTGCCAGCAGCCAGTTACAGGGGGAAGCTTTCTTT
clone_size: NA; v_call: TRBV27; d_call: NA; j_call: TRBJ1-2; cdr3_aa: CASCHTPTTGGYTF; cdr3_nt: TGTGCCAGCTGTCATACGCCTACCACAGGGGGCTACACCTTC
clone_size: once; v_call: TRBV27; d_call: NA; j_call: TRBJ2-5; cdr3_aa: CASSPRSPETQYF; cdr3_nt: TGTGCCAGCAGTCCCCGTTCTCCGGAGACCCAGTACTTC
clone_size: NA; v_call: TRBV28; d_call: NA; j_call: TRBJ2-1; cdr3_aa: CASSLRNEQFF; cdr3_nt: TGTGCCAGCAGTTTGCGCAATGAGCAGTTCTTC
clone_size: NA; v_call: TRBV29-1; d_call: TRBD1; j_call: TRBJ1-2; cdr3_aa: CSGFRGQAAGYTF; cdr3_nt: TGCAGCGGTTTCAGGGGGCAGGCGGCTGGCTACACCTTC
clone_size: few; v_call: TRBV2; d_call: NA; j_call: TRBJ1-3; cdr3_aa: CASSETSGTLSGNTIYF; cdr3_nt: TGTGCCAGCAGTGAGACCTCCGGGACACTCTCTGGAAACACCATATATTTT
clone_size: NA; v_call: TRBV5-1; d_call: NA; j_call: TRBJ2-5; cdr3_aa: CASSLAGIQETQYF; cdr3_nt: TGCGCCAGCAGCTTGGCTGGCATACAAGAGACCCAGTACTTC
clone_size: NA; v_call: TRBV11-1; d_call: TRBD1; j_call: TRBJ1-4; cdr3_aa: CASSPPRRGLREKLFF; cdr3_nt: TGTGCCAGCAGCCCCCCCAGGAGGGGGCTTCGGGAAAAACTGTTTTTT
clone_size: NA; v_call: TRBV1; d_call: NA; j_call: TRBJ2-3; cdr3_aa: CTSRPGLESTDTQYF; cdr3_nt: TGCACCAGCAGACCGGGACTAGAAAGCACAGATACGCAGTATTTT
clone_size: NA; v_call: TRBV29-1; d_call: NA; j_call: TRBJ2-3; cdr3_aa: CSVDQFTTDTQYF; cdr3_nt: TGCAGCGTTGATCAGTTTACCACAGATACGCAGTATTTT
clone_size: NA; v_call: TRBV5-6; d_call: NA; j_call: TRBJ2-6; cdr3_aa: CASSLGVSGANVLTF; cdr3_nt: TGTGCCAGCAGCCTAGGAGTCTCTGGGGCCAACGTCCTGACTTTC
clone_size: once; v_call: TRBV18; d_call: NA; j_call: TRBJ2-3; cdr3_aa: CASSHYEEPADTQYF; cdr3_nt: TGTGCCAGCTCACACTACGAAGAGCCCGCAGATACGCAGTATTTT
clone_size: NA; v_call: TRBV5-1; d_call: NA; j_call: TRBJ2-5; cdr3_aa: CASSLEGRTETQYF; cdr3_nt: TGCGCCAGCAGCTTGGAGGGCAGGACGGAGACCCAGTACTTC
clone_size: NA; v_call: TRBV5-1; d_call: TRBD2; j_call: TRBJ2-5; cdr3_aa: CASSLGLAGVQTQYF; cdr3_nt: TGCGCCAGCAGCTTGGGACTAGCGGGGGTGCAGACCCAGTACTTC
clone_size: NA; v_call: TRBV7-9; d_call: NA; j_call: TRBJ2-3; cdr3_aa: CASSRHQGTDTQYF; cdr3_nt: TGTGCCAGCAGCAGACACCAGGGTACAGATACGCAGTATTTT
clone_size: NA; v_call: TRBV9; d_call: NA; j_call: TRBJ2-2; cdr3_aa: CASSPGRANTGELFF; cdr3_nt: TGTGCCAGCAGCCCCGGACGAGCGAACACCGGGGAGCTGTTTTTT
clone_size: NA; v_call: TRBV9; d_call: TRBD2; j_call: TRBJ2-1; cdr3_aa: CASSETGTSGYNEQFF; cdr3_nt: TGTGCCAGCAGCGAAACCGGGACTAGCGGTTACAATGAGCAGTTCTTC
clone_size: NA; v_call: TRBV5-6; d_call: NA; j_call: TRBJ2-7; cdr3_aa: CASSLLRLWGEQYF; cdr3_nt: TGTGCCAGCAGCCTATTGAGACTTTGGGGCGAGCAGTACTTC
clone_size: NA; v_call: TRBV27; d_call: TRBD2; j_call: TRBJ2-5; cdr3_aa: CASSWTGTSPVETQYF; cdr3_nt: TGTGCCAGCAGTTGGACCGGGACTAGTCCTGTGGAGACCCAGTACTTC
clone_size: NA; v_call: TRBV11-2; d_call: TRBD1; j_call: TRBJ2-3; cdr3_aa: CASTPDRGTDTQYF; cdr3_nt: TGTGCCAGTACACCGGACAGGGGCACAGATACGCAGTATTTT
clone_size: NA; v_call: TRBV30; d_call: TRBD2; j_call: TRBJ2-5; cdr3_aa: CAWRGGGVETQYF; cdr3_nt: TGTGCCTGGAGAGGCGGGGGGGTAGAGACCCAGTACTTC
clone_size: NA; v_call: TRBV18; d_call: NA; j_call: TRBJ2-2; cdr3_aa: CASSATVIANTGELFF; cdr3_nt: TGTGCCAGCTCAGCTACAGTAATCGCGAACACCGGGGAGCTGTTTTTT
clone_size: once; v_call: TRBV7-9; d_call: NA; j_call: TRBJ1-1; cdr3_aa: CASTARGGAGNTEAFF; cdr3_nt: TGTGCCAGCACCGCGAGGGGGGGCGCGGGGAACACTGAAGCTTTCTTT
clone_size: NA; v_call: TRBV5-1; d_call: TRBD2; j_call: TRBJ2-2; cdr3_aa: CASSGGLAGLSNTGELFF; cdr3_nt: TGCGCCAGCAGCGGGGGACTAGCGGGCCTCTCGAACACCGGGGAGCTGTTTTTT
clone_size: NA; v_call: TRBV9; d_call: NA; j_call: TRBJ1-2; cdr3_aa: CASSVGQTYGYTF; cdr3_nt: TGTGCCAGCAGCGTCGGGCAGACTTATGGCTACACCTTC
clone_size: NA; v_call: TRBV12-3/TRBV12-4; d_call: TRBD1; j_call: TRBJ1-2; cdr3_aa: CASRRDRAHGYTF; cdr3_nt: TGTGCCAGCAGACGAGACAGGGCTCACGGCTACACCTTC
clone_size: NA; v_call: TRBV30; d_call: NA; j_call: TRBJ2-6; cdr3_aa: CAWSAYHSGANVLTF; cdr3_nt: TGTGCCTGGAGTGCTTATCACTCTGGGGCCAACGTCCTGACTTTC
clone_size: NA; v_call: TRBV9; d_call: NA; j_call: TRBJ1-6; cdr3_aa: CASQADNSPLHF; cdr3_nt: TGTGCCAGCCAGGCGGATAATTCACCCCTCCACTTT
clone_size: NA; v_call: TRBV21-1; d_call: NA; j_call: TRBJ2-7; cdr3_aa: CANPTYDWSYEQYF; cdr3_nt: TGTGCCAACCCCACCTATGACTGGTCCTACGAGCAGTACTTC
clone_size: NA; v_call: TRBV18; d_call: TRBD1; j_call: TRBJ2-4; cdr3_aa: CASSPWTGRAKNIQYF; cdr3_nt: TGTGCCAGCTCACCTTGGACAGGGAGAGCCAAAAACATTCAGTACTTC
clone_size: once; v_call: TRBV18; d_call: TRBD1; j_call: TRBJ2-5; cdr3_aa: CASSPEAGTVQETQYF; cdr3_nt: TGTGCCAGCTCACCGGAGGCCGGGACAGTTCAAGAGACCCAGTACTTC
clone_size: NA; v_call: TRBV6-5; d_call: NA; j_call: TRBJ1-1; cdr3_aa: CASSQGLNTEAFF; cdr3_nt: TGTGCCAGCAGTCAGGGGCTGAACACTGAAGCTTTCTTT
clone_size: once; v_call: TRBV27; d_call: NA; j_call: TRBJ1-5; cdr3_aa: CASSLSSNQPQHF; cdr3_nt: TGTGCCAGCAGTTTATCAAGCAATCAGCCCCAGCATTTT
clone_size: NA; v_call: TRBV5-5; d_call: TRBD2; j_call: TRBJ2-2; cdr3_aa: CASSPRLAGGTGELFF; cdr3_nt: TGTGCCAGCAGCCCACGACTAGCGGGAGGGACCGGGGAGCTGTTTTTT
clone_size: NA; v_call: TRBV5-1; d_call: NA; j_call: TRBJ1-4; cdr3_aa: CASSATPNEKLFF; cdr3_nt: TGCGCCAGCAGCGCCACGCCTAATGAAAAACTGTTTTTT